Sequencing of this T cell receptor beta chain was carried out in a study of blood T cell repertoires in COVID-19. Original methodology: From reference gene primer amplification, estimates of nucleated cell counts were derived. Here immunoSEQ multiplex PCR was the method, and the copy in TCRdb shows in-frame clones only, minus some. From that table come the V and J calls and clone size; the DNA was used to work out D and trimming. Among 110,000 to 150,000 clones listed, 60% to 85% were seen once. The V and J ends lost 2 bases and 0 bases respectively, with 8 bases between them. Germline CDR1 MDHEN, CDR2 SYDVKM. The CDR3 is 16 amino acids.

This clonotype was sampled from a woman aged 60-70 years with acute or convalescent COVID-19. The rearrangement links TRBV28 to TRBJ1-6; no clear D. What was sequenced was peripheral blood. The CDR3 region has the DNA TGTGCCAGCAGTTTAGTCCACGGCTCCTATAATTCACCCCTCCACTTT. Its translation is CASSLVHGSYNSPLHF.